Following are 10 T cell receptor beta chains from one sample sequenced in a study of blood T cell repertoires in COVID-19 (dated by TCRdb to 2018 to 2020). The library was made by the immunoSEQ multiplex PCR assay. TCRdb stores this immuneACCESS table with in-frame sequences only. Part of the clones is absent; in the studies checked, under half of the shortfall reflects unresolved V genes, and no reason is known for the rest. The sample includes over 600,000 clones, with 70% to 90% observed a single time. Roughly 0.25% of the sample belongs to the ten largest clones. Sequenced material: peripheral blood. All receptors come from a young woman with acute or convalescent COVID-19.

This chain uses TRBV29-1 with TRBJ1-1; possible D gene TRBD1, 6 bases. The V gene lost 7 bases and the J gene lost 1 base, with 13 bases spanning the gap. This CDR3 contains 13 residues. Per the germline V gene, CDR1 is SQVTM and CDR2 is ANQGSEA. The CDR3 region is CSAPGQWNTEAFF. The DNA for the CDR3 is TGCAGCGCCCCTGGACAGTGGAACACTGAAGCTTTCTTT.

There are a few counts of this clone. This CDR3 is CASSTGGSNQPQHF. As DNA, the CDR3 is TGCGCCAGCTCGACAGGGGGAAGCAATCAGCCCCAGCATTTT. This chain links TRBV4-1 with TRBJ1-5, with 9 positions matching TRBD1. The V segment lost 8 bases and the J segment 1 base; nucleotides outside the gene matches: 3. The CDR3 length is 14 residues. Per the germline V gene, CDR1 is MGHRA and CDR2 is YSYEKL.

J is TRBJ2-1 and V is TRBV9; TRBD1 matches 10 bases. The CDR3 is 15 residues long. Germline V gives CDR1 SGDLS, CDR2 YYNGEE. Unmatched junction bases numbered 3, after V lost 3 bases and J lost 3 bases. This CDR3 is CASSADRGDYNEQFF. The DNA of the CDR3 is TGTGCCAGCAGCGCGGACAGGGGGGACTACAATGAGCAGTTCTTC.

This clone is a singleton in its sample. The chain uses TRBV29-1 and TRBJ1-2; 8 bases fit TRBD1. The CDR3 length is 15 residues. The trim removed 4 bases at V and 4 bases at J, leaving 11 bases unmatched. CDR1 is SQVTM, CDR2 ANQGSEA, per germline. CDR3 sequence (DNA): TGCAGCGTTGCCGCTGAACAGGGGGACGTCTATGGCTACACCTTC. Its protein product is CSVAAEQGDVYGYTF.

In the case of this clone: This CDR3 is also generated by other DNA sequences in the sample. The V gene is TRBV5-6, the J gene TRBJ1-1; 7 bases align to TRBD1. This CDR3 is built from 15 residues. V lost 0 bases to trimming and J lost 0 bases; unmatched junction nucleotides: 2. Germline CDR1 reads SGHDT; CDR2 reads YYEEEE. The CDR3: CASSLGQGLNTEAFF. CDR3 bases: TGTGCCAGCAGCTTGGGACAGGGCCTGAACACTGAAGCTTTCTTT.

The chain employs TRBV2 and TRBJ2-7; D is perhaps TRBD1 (5 bases). The CDR3 totals 14 residues. Germline lookup yields CDR1 SNHLY and CDR2 FYNNEI. Trimming took 7 bases from V and 4 from J, leaving 17 bases between them. CDR3 amino acids: CASTFQGVYYEQYF. The CDR3, as DNA: TGTGCCAGCACGTTCCAGGGTGTGTATTACGAGCAGTACTTC.

V usage is TRBV29-1 and J usage is TRBJ2-1; D is possibly TRBD2 (6 bases). Looked up from germline, CDR1 is SQVTM and CDR2 is ANQGSEA. Trimming took 7 bases from V and 4 from J, leaving 20 bases between them. The CDR3 runs to 15 residues. CDR3 amino acids: CSGLLGSGGYNEQFF. The DNA for the CDR3 is TGCAGCGGACTACTGGGTAGCGGAGGGTACAATGAGCAGTTCTTC.

V and J are TRBV6-5 and TRBJ1-2; D gene unclear. The length of the CDR3 is 15 residues. V lost 6 bases and J 2 bases, leaving 16 bases between the germline ends. From germline, CDR1 is MNHEY and CDR2 SVGAGI. The CDR3 DNA follows: TGTGCCAGCAGAAACCGGGATCCCCCCAACTATGGCTACACCTTC. Translated: CASRNRDPPNYGYTF.

The chain is built from TRBV7-6 and TRBJ2-1; maybe TRBD2 (7 bases). Germline CDR1 reads SGHVS; CDR2 reads FNYEAQ. The CDR3 sequence is 15 residues long. Trimming stripped 5 bases from V and 8 bases from J, with 19 bases between. CDR3 in amino acids: CASSPRGGRVDEQFF. CDR3 DNA: TGTGCCAGCAGCCCGAGGGGGGGGAGAGTCGATGAGCAGTTCTTC.

This sequence joins TRBV9 and TRBJ1-5; TRBD1 is a possible D gene (5 bases). Germline-derived CDR1 and CDR2 are SGDLS and YYNGEE. V lost 0 bases, J lost 3 bases, and 10 bases lay in between. The CDR3 is made up of 15 amino acids. The CDR3 is CASSVAGGNNQPQHF. The CDR3 DNA follows: TGTGCCAGCAGCGTAGCGGGGGGGAACAATCAGCCCCAGCATTTT.